These 29 T cell receptor beta chains were all obtained from the same sample, sequenced in a study of shared clonotypes between healthy human individuals. Libraries were prepared by immunoSEQ multiplex PCR; TCRdb keeps only in-frame clonotypes and omits some of them. The sample holds about 980,000 clones; 76% are singletons and the top ten take over 1.3%. Sequenced sample: memory CD4+ T cells sorted from blood. Subset here: CD45RA-negative fraction. These receptors were obtained from a man aged 18 to 30 in good health.

DNA for the CDR3: TGCGCCAGCAGCCAAGGGGACATTTACCCGACTCAGTACTTC. Translating gives CASSQGDIYPTQYF. The V and J genes are TRBV4-1 and TRBJ2-4, with TRBD1 as a possible D gene (6 bases). Trimming left V 1 base short and J 12 bases short, with 16 bases between. Germline CDR1 reads MGHRA; CDR2 reads YSYEKL. The CDR3 is 14 amino acids.

As DNA, the CDR3 is TGTGCCAGCAGCCGAACGACAGATACCTACGAGCAGTACTTC. Its protein is CASSRTTDTYEQYF. The chain joins TRBV7-8 to TRBJ2-7, with D perhaps matching TRBD1 (5 bases). The CDR3 contains 14 residues. Germline V gives CDR1 SGHVS, CDR2 FQNEAQ. V gave up 5 bases and J gave up 2 bases, with 13 bases separating them.

In this sample, this clone turned up once. V usage is TRBV12-5 and J usage is TRBJ2-1; unclear D gene. Germline V gene sequence: CDR1 LGHNT, CDR2 FRNRAP. V shed 2 bases and J shed 7 bases, with 6 bases lying between them. The CDR3 loop spans 12 amino acids. CDR3 region: CASGLYLNEQFF. The CDR3 DNA follows: TGTGCTAGTGGTTTGTATCTAAATGAGCAGTTCTTC.

This clone was detected only a few times. This chain links TRBV30 with TRBJ1-1; no firm D call. Germline V gene lookup returns CDR1 GTSNPN and CDR2 SVGIG (reference sequence). V was cut by 1 base and J by 7 bases, with 7 bases left in between. This CDR3 contains 11 residues. The CDR3 DNA reads as TGTGCCTGGAGTGGCGACGGTGAAGCTTTCTTT. The encoded protein is CAWSGDGEAFF.

Only a few counts were recorded for this clone. J is TRBJ1-2 and V is TRBV21-1. TRBV21-1 is a pseudogene. The CDR3 runs to 15 residues. CDR3 in DNA: TGTGCCAGCAGCAAAATTCCCGGAGGGGTAGACGGCTACACCTTC. Protein product: CASSKIPGGVDGYTF.

The V and J genes are TRBV5-5 and TRBJ2-3; D not resolved. The germline gives CDR1 SGHKS, CDR2 YYEKEE (reference sequence). The CDR3 totals 16 residues. The germline V and J ends were trimmed by 4 bases and 0 bases, with 15 bases remaining between them. This CDR3 reads CASSVWTGTSTDTQYF. CDR3 DNA sequence: TGTGCCAGCAGCGTGTGGACCGGAACTAGCACAGATACGCAGTATTTT.

The rearrangement links TRBV10-3 to TRBJ1-3; the match to TRBD1 covers 8 bases. Germline CDR1 ENHRY, CDR2 SYGVKD. The CDR3 sequence is 17 residues long. The ends lost 3 bases at V and 1 base at J; junction bases unmatched: 8. In DNA form, the CDR3 reads TGTGCCATCAGTGATAGGCAGGGGGCGATATCTGGAAACACCATATATTTT. Residues: CAISDRQGAISGNTIYF.

The rearrangement uses TRBV2 and TRBJ1-1; 9 bases line up with TRBD1. CDR1 is SNHLY, CDR2 FYNNEI, per germline. The CDR3 contains 13 residues. Trimming cost V 10 bases and J 1 base; bases outside gene matches: 4. The CDR3 DNA sequence: TGTGCCACATACAGGGGGCCGAACACTGAAGCTTTCTTT. Encoded protein: CATYRGPNTEAFF.

V is TRBV5-4 and J is TRBJ2-5; D possibly matches TRBD1 or TRBD2 (7 bases each). The germline V and J ends were trimmed by 4 bases and 7 bases, with 23 bases remaining between them. From germline, CDR1 is SGHNT and CDR2 YYREEE (reference sequence). The CDR3 runs to 16 residues. CDR3 sequence reads: CASSQGSGGGVGTQYF. The CDR3 DNA is TGTGCCAGCAGCCAGGGATCAGGGGGGGGCGTTGGGACCCAGTACTTC.

The DNA for the CDR3 is TGTGCCAGCAGTGTTCGAGCGGGGTCCTACAATGAGCAGTTCTTC. Its translation: CASSVRAGSYNEQFF. This chain uses TRBV2 with TRBJ2-1, with 7 bases lining up with TRBD2. There are 15 residues in the CDR3. Trimming at V came to 4 bases and at J to 1 base, leaving 4 bases not matched to a gene. The germline V gene has CDR1 SNHLY and CDR2 FYNNEI.

The rearrangement uses TRBV6-5 and TRBJ2-4; the match to TRBD1 covers 7 bases. V gave up 7 bases and J gave up 7 bases; unmatched junction bases: 7. The CDR3 consists of 13 residues. Germline CDR1 is MNHEY and CDR2 is SVGAGI. The CDR3 spells CASTGTEANIQYF. The CDR3 DNA follows: TGTGCCAGCACCGGGACAGAGGCTAACATTCAGTACTTC.

About this clone: The junction does not match germline at one end; this may be a read error. V gene TRBV5-8 combines with J gene TRBJ2-7; TRBD1 is a possible D gene (6 bases). CDR1 SGHTS and CDR2 YDEGEE come from the germline V gene. This CDR3 comprises 16 residues. The DNA of the CDR3 is TGTGCCAGCAGCTTGGTGTCAGGGGTGAACTCCAACGAGCAGTACTTC. Protein: CASSLVSGVNSNEQYF.

V and J are TRBV7-9 and TRBJ2-2; D might be TRBD1 or TRBD2, each matching 6 bases. Between the trimmed V and J ends, which lost 7 bases and 5 bases, there was a span of 17 bases. Germline V lookup: CDR1 SEHNR, CDR2 FQNEAQ (reference sequence). The CDR3 has 15 residues. The CDR3 DNA is TGTGCCAGCACCCTAAATGAGGGGGGAACCGGGGAGCTGTTTTTT. This encodes CASTLNEGGTGELFF.

This chain joins TRBV15 and TRBJ2-7; 8 bases match TRBD1. Germline V gives CDR1 LNHNV, CDR2 YYDKDF (reference sequence). This CDR3 has 17 amino acids. Trimming at V came to 5 bases and at J to 6 bases, leaving 18 bases not matched to a gene. The CDR3 loop reads CATSGPDREVLTGEQYF. The CDR3, as DNA: TGTGCCACCAGCGGCCCGGACAGGGAGGTGCTTACGGGCGAGCAGTACTTC.

There are a few counts of this clone. The chain joins TRBV5-6 to TRBJ2-1, with 9 bases identical to TRBD1. The V gene's germline CDR1 is SGHDT and CDR2 YYEEEE. The CDR3 length is 15 residues. Losses at the gene ends were 3 bases for V and 8 bases for J; bases not matched to a gene: 9. The CDR3 DNA is TGTGCCAGCAGCTGGGACAGGGTCAAGTCGGATGAGCAGTTCTTC. Translated: CASSWDRVKSDEQFF.

This chain connects TRBV29-1 to TRBJ1-1; D ambiguous. The CDR3 runs to 12 residues. The ends were cut back, 4 bases at V and 3 bases at J, with 9 bases in the middle. The V gene's germline CDR1 is SQVTM and CDR2 ANQGSEA. The CDR3 DNA is TGCAGCGTTGCAGCGGGGTACACTGAAGCTTTCTTT. Translation gives CSVAAGYTEAFF.

This clone appeared a single time. The chain recombines TRBV28 with TRBJ1-4; TRBD1 matches at 9 bases. This CDR3 has 16 residues. Trimming at V came to 5 bases and at J to 8 bases, leaving 12 bases not matched to a gene. Per germline, CDR1 MDHEN and CDR2 SYDVKM. The CDR3 sequence is CASSPPGTGLVEKLFF. CDR3 nucleotides: TGTGCCAGCAGTCCGCCAGGGACAGGGCTTGTGGAAAAACTGTTTTTT.

The V call is TRBV5-1, the J call TRBJ2-7; 9 nucleotides agree with TRBD1. CDR1 SGHRS and CDR2 YFSETQ come from the germline V gene. The CDR3 is made up of 14 amino acids. V lost 3 bases and J lost 6; bases outside the gene matches: 7. The CDR3 bases are TGCGCCAGCAGCTCACAGGGGGCCGGGATCGAGCAGTACTTC. Translation gives CASSSQGAGIEQYF. The whole variable domain, filled in from reference TRBV5-1 and TRBJ2-7, reads KAGVTQTPRYLIKTRGQQVTLSCSPISGHRSVSWYQQTPGQGLQFLFEYFSETQRNKGNFPGRFSGRQFSNSRSEMNVSTLELGDSALYLCASSSQGAGIEQYFGPGTRLTVT.

V is TRBV25-1 and J is TRBJ1-2; 10 nucleotides agree with TRBD1. Unmatched junction bases numbered 6, after V lost 6 bases and J lost 2 bases. The CDR3 covers 15 residues. Germline V CDR1 and CDR2: MGHDK, SYGVNS. CDR3: CASRPGDRGNYGYTF. The CDR3 coding sequence is TGTGCCAGCAGGCCGGGGGACAGGGGAAACTATGGCTACACCTTC.

The chain is built from TRBV10-3 and TRBJ1-1, with 7 bases aligning to TRBD1. V was clipped by 5 bases and J by 4 bases; unmatched bases: 4. The CDR3 is made up of 13 amino acids. The germline gives CDR1 ENHRY, CDR2 SYGVKD. Here the CDR3 DNA reads TGTGCCATCAGTTCGACAGGGACCACTGAAGCTTTCTTT. Protein product: CAISSTGTTEAFF.

This chain joins TRBV7-2 and TRBJ2-2, with 9 bases identical to TRBD1. This CDR3 contains 16 residues. Per the germline V gene, CDR1 is SGHTA and CDR2 is FQGNSA. Trimming took 6 bases from V and 1 from J; bases not matched to a gene: 6. The CDR3 here is CASRQPGQGNTGELFF. The CDR3 region has the DNA TGTGCCAGCAGGCAGCCGGGACAGGGGAACACCGGGGAGCTGTTTTTT.

The V and J genes are TRBV18 and TRBJ2-3; 10 bases are shared with TRBD2. This CDR3 has 21 residues. V lost 5 bases, J lost 5 bases, and 25 bases stayed unmatched. In germline, CDR1 is KGHSH, CDR2 LQKENI. For the CDR3, the DNA is TGTGCCAGCTCATACTATCCGACAGGGTCAGGGGCTAGCGGGAGAGAAGATACGCAGTATTTT. It translates to CASSYYPTGSGASGREDTQYF.

This chain joins TRBV5-1 and TRBJ2-7; D is ambiguous. The CDR3 contains 14 residues. The ends were cut back, 1 base at V and 6 bases at J, with 14 bases in the middle. The germline V gene encodes CDR1 SGHRS and CDR2 YFSETQ. This CDR3 reads CASSLWTLVSEQYF. The CDR3 DNA reads TGCGCCAGCAGCTTGTGGACCCTGGTAAGCGAGCAGTACTTC.

This rearrangement joins TRBV14 to TRBJ1-4, with 10 bases matching TRBD1. The V gene's germline CDR1 is SGHDN and CDR2 FVKESK. V was pared by 4 bases and J by 5 bases, with 7 bases of the junction left unmatched. This CDR3 comprises 16 residues. CDR3 sequence reads: CASSPYTGQGNEKLFF. The CDR3 bases are TGTGCCAGCAGCCCCTATACGGGACAGGGGAATGAAAAACTGTTTTTT.

A remark on this clone: Other DNA sequences from this sample encode an identical CDR3 as well. The chain uses TRBV2 and TRBJ1-4, with D tentatively TRBD1 (6 bases). V was trimmed by 4 bases and J by 5 bases, leaving 11 bases between them. The germline V gene has CDR1 SNHLY and CDR2 FYNNEI. This CDR3 spans 14 amino acids. Here the CDR3 reads CASSVGGSNEKLFF. The CDR3 DNA sequence: TGTGCCAGCAGTGTAGGGGGATCGAATGAAAAACTGTTTTTT.

A remark on this clone: A junction end diverges from the germline sequence, so it may reflect a read error. DNA for the CDR3: TGTGCTAGCAGCCCGCTAGGGACAGGGGGAGAGACCCAGTACTTC. Its protein is CASSPLGTGGETQYF. The V and J genes are TRBV7-7 and TRBJ2-5; TRBD1 aligns across 11 bases. CDR3 size: 15 residues. Germline loops: CDR1 SSHAT, CDR2 FNYEAQ (reference sequence).

The chain employs TRBV2 and TRBJ2-3; D is ambiguous. Between the trimmed V and J ends, which lost 10 bases and 6 bases, there was a span of 11 bases. Germline CDR1 reads SNHLY; CDR2 reads FYNNEI. The CDR3 loop spans 11 amino acids. CDR3 DNA sequence: TGTGCCACATCGGAGAGGGATACGCAGTATTTT. It yields the protein CATSERDTQYF.

This clone was detected a few times. Other DNA sequences of this sample code for an identical CDR3. The chain recombines TRBV4-1 with TRBJ1-5; no firm D call. The CDR3 consists of 13 residues. V lost 1 base, J lost 4 bases, and 5 bases lay in between. The germline V gene encodes CDR1 MGHRA and CDR2 YSYEKL. This chain's CDR3 is CASSQGANQPQHF. CDR3 sequence (DNA): TGCGCCAGCAGCCAAGGGGCTAATCAGCCCCAGCATTTT.

This clone appeared a few times. The chain joins TRBV28 to TRBJ1-5; 9 positions agree with TRBD1. Looked up from germline, CDR1 is MDHEN and CDR2 is SYDVKM. V was clipped by 6 bases and J by 4 bases; unmatched bases: 4. The length of the CDR3 is 14 residues. In DNA, the CDR3 is TGTGCCAGCAGGTCCGGGACAGGGAATCAGCCCCAGCATTTT. The encoded protein is CASRSGTGNQPQHF.